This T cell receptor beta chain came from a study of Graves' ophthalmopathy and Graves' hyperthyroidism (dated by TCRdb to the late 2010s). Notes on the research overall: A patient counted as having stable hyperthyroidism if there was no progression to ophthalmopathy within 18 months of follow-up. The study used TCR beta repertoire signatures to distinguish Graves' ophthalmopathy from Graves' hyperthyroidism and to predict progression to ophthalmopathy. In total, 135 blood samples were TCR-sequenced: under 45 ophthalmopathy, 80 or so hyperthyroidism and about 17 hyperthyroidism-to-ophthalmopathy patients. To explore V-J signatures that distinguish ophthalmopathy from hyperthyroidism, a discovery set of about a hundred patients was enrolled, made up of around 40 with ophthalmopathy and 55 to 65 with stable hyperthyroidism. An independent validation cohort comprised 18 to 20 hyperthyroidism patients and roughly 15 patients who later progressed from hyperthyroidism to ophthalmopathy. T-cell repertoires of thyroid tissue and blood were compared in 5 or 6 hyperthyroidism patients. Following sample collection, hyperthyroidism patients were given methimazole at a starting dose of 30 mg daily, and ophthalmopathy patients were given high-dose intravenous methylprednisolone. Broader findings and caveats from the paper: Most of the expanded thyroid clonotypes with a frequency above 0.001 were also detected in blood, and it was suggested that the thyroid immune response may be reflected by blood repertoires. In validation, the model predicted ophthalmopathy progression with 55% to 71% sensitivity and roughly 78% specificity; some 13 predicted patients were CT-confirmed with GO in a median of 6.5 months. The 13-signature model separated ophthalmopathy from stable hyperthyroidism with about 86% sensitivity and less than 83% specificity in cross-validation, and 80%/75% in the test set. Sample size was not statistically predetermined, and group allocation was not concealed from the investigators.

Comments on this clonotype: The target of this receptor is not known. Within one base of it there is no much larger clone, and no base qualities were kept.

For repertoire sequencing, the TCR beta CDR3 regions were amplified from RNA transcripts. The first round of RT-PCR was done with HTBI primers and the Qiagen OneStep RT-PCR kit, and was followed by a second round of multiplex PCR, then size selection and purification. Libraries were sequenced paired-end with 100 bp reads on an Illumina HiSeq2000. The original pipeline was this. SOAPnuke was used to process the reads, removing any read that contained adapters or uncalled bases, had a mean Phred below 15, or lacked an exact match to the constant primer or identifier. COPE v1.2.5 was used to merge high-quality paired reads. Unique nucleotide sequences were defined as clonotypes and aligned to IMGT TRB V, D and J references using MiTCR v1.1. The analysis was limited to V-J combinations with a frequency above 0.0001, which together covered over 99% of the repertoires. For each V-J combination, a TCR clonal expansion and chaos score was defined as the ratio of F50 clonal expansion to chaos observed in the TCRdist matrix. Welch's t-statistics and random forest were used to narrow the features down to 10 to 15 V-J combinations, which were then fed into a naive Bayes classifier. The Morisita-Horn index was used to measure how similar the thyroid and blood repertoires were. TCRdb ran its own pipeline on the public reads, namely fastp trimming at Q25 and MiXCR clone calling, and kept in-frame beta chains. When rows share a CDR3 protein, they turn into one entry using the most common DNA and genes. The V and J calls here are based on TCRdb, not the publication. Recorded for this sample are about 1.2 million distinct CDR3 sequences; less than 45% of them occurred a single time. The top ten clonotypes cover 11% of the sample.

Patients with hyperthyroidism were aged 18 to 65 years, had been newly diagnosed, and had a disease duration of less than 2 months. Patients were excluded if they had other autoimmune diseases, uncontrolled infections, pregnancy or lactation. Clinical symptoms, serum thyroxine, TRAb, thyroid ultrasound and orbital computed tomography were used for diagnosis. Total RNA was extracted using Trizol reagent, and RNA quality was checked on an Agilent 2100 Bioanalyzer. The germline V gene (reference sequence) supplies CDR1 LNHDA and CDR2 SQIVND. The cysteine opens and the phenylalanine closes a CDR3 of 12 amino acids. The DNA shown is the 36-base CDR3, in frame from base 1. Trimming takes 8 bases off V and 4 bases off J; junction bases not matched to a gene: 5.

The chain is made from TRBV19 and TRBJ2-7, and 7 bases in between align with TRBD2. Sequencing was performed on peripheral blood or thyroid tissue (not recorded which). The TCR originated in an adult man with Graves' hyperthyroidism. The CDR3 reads CASWAGEYEQYF. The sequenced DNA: TGTGCCAGTTGGGCGGGGGAATACGAGCAGTACTTC. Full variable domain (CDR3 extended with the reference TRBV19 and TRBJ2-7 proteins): DGGITQSPKYLFRKEGQNVTLSCEQNLNHDAMYWYRQDPGQGLRLIYYSQIVNDFQKGDIAEGYSVSREKKESFPLTVTSAQKNPTAFYLCASWAGEYEQYFGPGTRLTVT.